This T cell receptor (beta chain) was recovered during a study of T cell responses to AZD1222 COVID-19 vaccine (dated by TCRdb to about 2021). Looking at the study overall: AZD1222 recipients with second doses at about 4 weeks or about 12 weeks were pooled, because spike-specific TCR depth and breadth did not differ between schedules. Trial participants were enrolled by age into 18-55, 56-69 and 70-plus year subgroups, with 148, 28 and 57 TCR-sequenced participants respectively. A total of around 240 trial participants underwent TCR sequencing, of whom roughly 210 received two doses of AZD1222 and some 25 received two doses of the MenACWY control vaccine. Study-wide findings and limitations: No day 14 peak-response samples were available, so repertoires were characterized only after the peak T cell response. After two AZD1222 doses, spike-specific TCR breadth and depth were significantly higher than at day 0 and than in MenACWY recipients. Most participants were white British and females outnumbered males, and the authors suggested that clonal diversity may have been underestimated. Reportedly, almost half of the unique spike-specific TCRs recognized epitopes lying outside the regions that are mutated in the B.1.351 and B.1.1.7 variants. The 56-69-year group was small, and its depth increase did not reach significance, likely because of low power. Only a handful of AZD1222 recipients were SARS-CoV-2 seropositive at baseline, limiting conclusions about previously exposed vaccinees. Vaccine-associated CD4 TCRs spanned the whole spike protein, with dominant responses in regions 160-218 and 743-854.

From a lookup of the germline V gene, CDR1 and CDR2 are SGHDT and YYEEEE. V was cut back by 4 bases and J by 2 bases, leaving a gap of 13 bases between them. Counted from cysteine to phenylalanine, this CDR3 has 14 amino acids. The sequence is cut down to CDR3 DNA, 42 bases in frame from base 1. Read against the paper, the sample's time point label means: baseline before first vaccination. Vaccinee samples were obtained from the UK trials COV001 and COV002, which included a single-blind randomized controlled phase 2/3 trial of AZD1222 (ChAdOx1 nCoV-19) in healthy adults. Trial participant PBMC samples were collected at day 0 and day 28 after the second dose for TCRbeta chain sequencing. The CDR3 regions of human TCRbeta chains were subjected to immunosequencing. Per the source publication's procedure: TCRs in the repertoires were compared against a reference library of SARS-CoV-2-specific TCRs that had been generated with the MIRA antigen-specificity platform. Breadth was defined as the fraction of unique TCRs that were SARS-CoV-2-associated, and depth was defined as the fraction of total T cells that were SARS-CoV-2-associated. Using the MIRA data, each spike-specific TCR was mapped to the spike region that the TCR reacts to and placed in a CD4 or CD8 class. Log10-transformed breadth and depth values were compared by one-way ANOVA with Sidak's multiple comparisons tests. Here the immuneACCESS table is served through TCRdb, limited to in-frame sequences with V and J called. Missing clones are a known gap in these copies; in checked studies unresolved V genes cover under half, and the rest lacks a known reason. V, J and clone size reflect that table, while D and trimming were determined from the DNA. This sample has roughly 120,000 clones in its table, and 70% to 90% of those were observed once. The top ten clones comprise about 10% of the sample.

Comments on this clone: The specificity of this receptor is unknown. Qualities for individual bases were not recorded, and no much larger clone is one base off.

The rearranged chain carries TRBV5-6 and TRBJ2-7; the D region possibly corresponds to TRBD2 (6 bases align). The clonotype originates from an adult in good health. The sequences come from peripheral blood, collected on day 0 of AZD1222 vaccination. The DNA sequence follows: TGTGCCAGCAGCCCAACGGGGGTGCCCTACGAGCAGTACTTC. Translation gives CASSPTGVPYEQYF. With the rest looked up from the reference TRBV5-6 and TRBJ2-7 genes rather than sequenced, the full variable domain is DAGVTQSPTHLIKTRGQQVTLRCSPKSGHDTVSWYQQALGQGPQFIFQYYEEEERQRGNFPDRFSGHQFPNYSSELNVNALLLGDSALYLCASSPTGVPYEQYFGPGTRLTVT.